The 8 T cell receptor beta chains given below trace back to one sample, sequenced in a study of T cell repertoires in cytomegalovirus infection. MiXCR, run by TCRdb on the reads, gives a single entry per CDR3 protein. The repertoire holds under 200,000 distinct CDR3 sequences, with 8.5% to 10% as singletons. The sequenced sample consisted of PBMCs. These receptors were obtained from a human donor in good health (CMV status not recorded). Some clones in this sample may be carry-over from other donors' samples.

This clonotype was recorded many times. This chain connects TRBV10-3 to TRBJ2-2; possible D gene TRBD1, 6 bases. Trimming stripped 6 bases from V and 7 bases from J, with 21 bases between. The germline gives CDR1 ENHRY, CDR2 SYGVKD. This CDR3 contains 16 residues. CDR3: CAIRGDTSLLGGELFF. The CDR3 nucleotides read TGTGCCATCAGGGGGGACACTTCGCTATTGGGCGGGGAGCTGTTTTTT.

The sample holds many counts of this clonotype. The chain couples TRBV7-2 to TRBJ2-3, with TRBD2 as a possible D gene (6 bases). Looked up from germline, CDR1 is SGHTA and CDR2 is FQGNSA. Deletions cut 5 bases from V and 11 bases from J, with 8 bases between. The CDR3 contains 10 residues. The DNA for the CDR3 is TGTGCCAGCAGCACGGGAGAGCAGTATTTT. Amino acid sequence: CASSTGEQYF.

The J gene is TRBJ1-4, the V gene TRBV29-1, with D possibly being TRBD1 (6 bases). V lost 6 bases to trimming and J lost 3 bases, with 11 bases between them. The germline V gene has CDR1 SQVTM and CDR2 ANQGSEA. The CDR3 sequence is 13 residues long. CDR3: CSVKQGSNEKLFF. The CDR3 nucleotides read TGCAGCGTAAAACAGGGTTCTAATGAAAAACTGTTTTTT. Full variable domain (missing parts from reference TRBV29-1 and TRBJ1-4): SAVISQKPSRDICQRGTSLTIQCQVDSQVTMMFWYRQQPGQSLTLIATANQGSEATYESGFVIDKFPISRPNLTFSTLTVSNMSPEDSSIYLCSVKQGSNEKLFFGSGTQLSVL.

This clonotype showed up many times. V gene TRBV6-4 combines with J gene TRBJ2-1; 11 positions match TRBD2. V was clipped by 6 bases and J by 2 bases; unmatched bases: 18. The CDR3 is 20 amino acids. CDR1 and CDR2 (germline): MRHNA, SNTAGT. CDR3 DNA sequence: TGTGCCAGCAGGGTGGGACAGGCCAAGGGTAGCGGGAGGGCCTACAATGAGCAGTTCTTC. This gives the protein CASRVGQAKGSGRAYNEQFF.

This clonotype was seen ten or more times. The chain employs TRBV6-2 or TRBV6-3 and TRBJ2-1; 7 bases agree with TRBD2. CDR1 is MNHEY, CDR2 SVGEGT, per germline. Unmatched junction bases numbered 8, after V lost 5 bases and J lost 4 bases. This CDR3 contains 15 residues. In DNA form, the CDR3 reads TGTGCCAGCAGTACCTCTAGCGGAGATTACAATGAGCAGTTCTTC. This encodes CASSTSSGDYNEQFF.

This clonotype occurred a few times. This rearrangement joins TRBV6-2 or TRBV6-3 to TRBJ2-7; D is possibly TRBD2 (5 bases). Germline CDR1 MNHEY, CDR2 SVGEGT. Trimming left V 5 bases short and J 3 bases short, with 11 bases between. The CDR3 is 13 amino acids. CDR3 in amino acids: CASSLPRDYEQYF. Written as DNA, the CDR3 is TGTGCCAGCAGTCTTCCTCGGGACTACGAGCAGTACTTC.

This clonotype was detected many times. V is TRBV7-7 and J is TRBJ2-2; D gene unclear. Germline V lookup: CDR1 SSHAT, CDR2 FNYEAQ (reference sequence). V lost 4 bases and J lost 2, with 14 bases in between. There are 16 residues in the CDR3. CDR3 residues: CASSSTERPNTGELFF. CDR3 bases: TGTGCCAGCAGCTCTACCGAACGACCTAACACCGGGGAGCTGTTTTTT.

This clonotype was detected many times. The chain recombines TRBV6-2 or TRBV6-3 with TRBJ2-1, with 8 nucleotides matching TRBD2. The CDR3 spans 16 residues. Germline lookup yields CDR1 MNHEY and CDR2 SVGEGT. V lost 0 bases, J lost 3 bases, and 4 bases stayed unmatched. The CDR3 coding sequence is TGTGCCAGCAGTTACTCTCGCGGGGGGAACTACAATGAGCAGTTCTTC. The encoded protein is CASSYSRGGNYNEQFF.